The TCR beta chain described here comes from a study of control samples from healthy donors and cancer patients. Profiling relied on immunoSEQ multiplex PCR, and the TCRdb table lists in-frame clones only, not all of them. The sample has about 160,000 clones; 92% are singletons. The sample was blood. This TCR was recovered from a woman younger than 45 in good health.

The CDR3 DNA reads as TGTGCCAACAGCCGGACAGGCTCCCTTGGGAAACTGTTTTTT. It translates to CANSRTGSLGKLFF. The chain carries TRBV28 and TRBJ1-4; 7 bases align to TRBD1. J lost 11 bases, V lost 10 bases, and 16 bases had no gene match. The CDR3 has 14 amino acids. Germline-derived CDR1 and CDR2 are MDHEN and SYDVKM.